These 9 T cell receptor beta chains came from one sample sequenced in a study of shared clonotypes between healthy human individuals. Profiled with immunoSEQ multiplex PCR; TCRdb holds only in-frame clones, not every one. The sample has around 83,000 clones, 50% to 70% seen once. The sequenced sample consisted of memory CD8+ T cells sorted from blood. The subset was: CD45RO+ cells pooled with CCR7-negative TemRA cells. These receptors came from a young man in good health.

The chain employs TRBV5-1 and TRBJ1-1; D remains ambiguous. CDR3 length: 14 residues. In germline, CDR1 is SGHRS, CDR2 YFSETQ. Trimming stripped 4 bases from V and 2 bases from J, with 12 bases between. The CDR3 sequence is CASSRFQDNTEAFF. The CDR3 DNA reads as TGCGCCAGCAGCCGCTTCCAGGATAACACTGAAGCTTTCTTT.

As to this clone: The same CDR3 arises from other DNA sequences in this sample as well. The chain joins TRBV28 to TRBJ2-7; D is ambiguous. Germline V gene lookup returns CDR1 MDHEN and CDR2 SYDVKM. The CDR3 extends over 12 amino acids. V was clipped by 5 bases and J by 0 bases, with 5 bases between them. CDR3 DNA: TGTGCCAGCAGTCTCATCTCCTACGAGCAGTACTTC. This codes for CASSLISYEQYF.

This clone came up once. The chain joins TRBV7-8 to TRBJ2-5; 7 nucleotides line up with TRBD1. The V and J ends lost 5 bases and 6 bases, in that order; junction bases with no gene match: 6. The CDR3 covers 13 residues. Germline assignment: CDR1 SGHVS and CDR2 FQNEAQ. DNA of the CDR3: TGTGCCAGCAGCGGCCAGGGGGTTCAGACCCAGTACTTC. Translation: CASSGQGVQTQYF.

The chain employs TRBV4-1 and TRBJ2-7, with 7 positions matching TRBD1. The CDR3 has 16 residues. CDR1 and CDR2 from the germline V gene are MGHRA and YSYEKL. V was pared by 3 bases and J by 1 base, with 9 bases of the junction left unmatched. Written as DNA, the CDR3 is TGCGCCAGCAGCCATTCCATACCGGGACAGTCCTACGAGCAGTACTTC. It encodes CASSHSIPGQSYEQYF.

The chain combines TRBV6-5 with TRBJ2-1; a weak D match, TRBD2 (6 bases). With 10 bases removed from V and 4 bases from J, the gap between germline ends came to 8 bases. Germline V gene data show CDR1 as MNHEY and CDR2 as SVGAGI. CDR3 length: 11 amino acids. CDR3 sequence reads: CATGGYNEQFF. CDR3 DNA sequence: TGTGCCACCGGGGGATACAATGAGCAGTTCTTC.

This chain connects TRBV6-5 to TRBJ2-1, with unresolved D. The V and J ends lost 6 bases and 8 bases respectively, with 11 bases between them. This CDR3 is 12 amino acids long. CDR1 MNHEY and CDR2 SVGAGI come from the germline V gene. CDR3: CASSPNPYEQFF. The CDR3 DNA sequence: TGTGCCAGCAGCCCAAACCCGTATGAGCAGTTCTTC.

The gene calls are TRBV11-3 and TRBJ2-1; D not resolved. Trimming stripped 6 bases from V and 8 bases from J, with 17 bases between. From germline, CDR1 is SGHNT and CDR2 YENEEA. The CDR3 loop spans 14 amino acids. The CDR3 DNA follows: TGTGCCAGCAGTTACTCGAACAGCTTCGATGAGCAGTTCTTC. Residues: CASSYSNSFDEQFF. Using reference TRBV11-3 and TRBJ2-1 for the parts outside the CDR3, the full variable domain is EAGVVQSPRYKIIEKKQPVAFWCNPISGHNTLYWYLQNLGQGPELLIRYENEEAVDDSQLPKDRFSAERLKGVDSTLKIQPAELGDSAVYLCASSYSNSFDEQFFGPGTRLTVL.

CDR3 amino acids: CATSTDAQITYEQYF. In nucleotides, the CDR3 is TGTGCCACCTCTACTGACGCACAAATAACCTACGAGCAGTACTTC. This chain connects TRBV28 to TRBJ2-7; D is uncertain. The germline V gene has CDR1 MDHEN and CDR2 SYDVKM. The CDR3 sequence is 15 residues long. The germline V and J ends were trimmed by 10 bases and 2 bases, with 21 bases remaining between them.

CDR3 DNA: TGTGCCAGCAGTCGTACGCTAGCGGGAGGTAGGGATGAGCAGTTCTTC. This sequence encodes CASSRTLAGGRDEQFF. The chain uses TRBV2 and TRBJ2-1; TRBD2 matches 11 bases. V was clipped by 5 bases and J by 8 bases; unmatched bases: 11. The CDR3 contains 16 residues. CDR1 and CDR2 (germline): SNHLY, FYNNEI.